This T cell receptor beta chain originates from a study of blood T cell repertoires in COVID-19. In the study overall: Both acute and convalescent COVID-19 samples were obtained from the United States, Italy and Spain. In each case, the material was cDNA or gDNA derived from T cells, B-cell-depleted T cells, or PBMCs.

Patients of the Seattle cohort, enrolled during active infection, were followed longitudinally. The CDR3 spans 12 residues. Germline loops: CDR1 SNHLY, CDR2 FYNNEI. J gave up 8 bases and V 5 bases, and 5 bases lay outside the gene matches. In the original analysis: It was from reference gene primer amplification that nucleated cell counts were estimated. Method: immunoSEQ multiplex PCR; TCRdb's copy keeps in-frame clones and lacks some. That table is the source of V, J and clone size, and D and trimming were worked out from the DNA. The sample gives about 55,000 clones, about nine tenths of which show up once; 3% to 4% is in the top ten.

The receptor comes from a man in his forties with COVID-19, enrolled during active disease. The chain couples TRBV2 to TRBJ1-2; 7 bases match TRBD1. Sequenced sample: peripheral blood. The CDR3 loop reads CASSWTGEGYTF. The CDR3 DNA reads TGTGCCAGCAGTTGGACAGGAGAGGGCTACACCTTC. Filled out from reference TRBV2 and TRBJ1-2, the complete variable domain reads EPEVTQTPSHQVTQMGQEVILRCVPISNHLYFYWYRQILGQKVEFLVSFYNNEISEKSEIFDDQFSVERPDGSNFTLKIRSTKLEDSAMYFCASSWTGEGYTFGSGTRLTVV.